This TCR beta chain was documented in a study of cytomegalovirus exposure and HLA in healthy donors. PCR was performed using 60 Vbeta and 13 Jbeta primers. The assay was immunoSEQ multiplex PCR, and TCRdb's table has in-frame clones only and misses some. Of about 190,000 clones in the sample, roughly 81% were seen once. Trimming removed 2 bases from V and 3 bases from J; junction bases left unmatched: 8. There are 16 residues in the CDR3. Germline V CDR1 and CDR2: SGHRS, YFSETQ. This receptor was taken from a woman younger than 45 in good health and CMV-seropositive. V gene TRBV5-1 combines with J gene TRBJ2-7; 10 bases are a match to TRBD1. Sequencing used PBMCs. The DNA for the CDR3 is TGCGCCAGCAGCTTCCTCGGGACAGGGGTCGACTACGAGCAGTACTTC. Protein sequence: CASSFLGTGVDYEQYF.